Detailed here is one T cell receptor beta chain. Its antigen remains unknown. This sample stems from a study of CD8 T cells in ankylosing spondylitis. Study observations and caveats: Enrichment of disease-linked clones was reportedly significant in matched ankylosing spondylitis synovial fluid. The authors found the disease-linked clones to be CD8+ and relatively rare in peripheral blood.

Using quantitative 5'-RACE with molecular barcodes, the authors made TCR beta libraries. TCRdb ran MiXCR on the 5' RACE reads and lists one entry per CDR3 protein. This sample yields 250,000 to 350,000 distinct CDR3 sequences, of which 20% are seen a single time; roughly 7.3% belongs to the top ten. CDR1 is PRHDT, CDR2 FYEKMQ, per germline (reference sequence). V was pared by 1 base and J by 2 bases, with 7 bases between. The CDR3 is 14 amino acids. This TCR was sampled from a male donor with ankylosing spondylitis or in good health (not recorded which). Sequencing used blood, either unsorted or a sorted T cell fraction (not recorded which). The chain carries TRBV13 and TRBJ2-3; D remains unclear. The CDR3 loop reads CASSLAAATDTQYF. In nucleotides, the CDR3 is TGTGCCAGCAGCTTAGCGGCAGCCACAGATACGCAGTATTTT.